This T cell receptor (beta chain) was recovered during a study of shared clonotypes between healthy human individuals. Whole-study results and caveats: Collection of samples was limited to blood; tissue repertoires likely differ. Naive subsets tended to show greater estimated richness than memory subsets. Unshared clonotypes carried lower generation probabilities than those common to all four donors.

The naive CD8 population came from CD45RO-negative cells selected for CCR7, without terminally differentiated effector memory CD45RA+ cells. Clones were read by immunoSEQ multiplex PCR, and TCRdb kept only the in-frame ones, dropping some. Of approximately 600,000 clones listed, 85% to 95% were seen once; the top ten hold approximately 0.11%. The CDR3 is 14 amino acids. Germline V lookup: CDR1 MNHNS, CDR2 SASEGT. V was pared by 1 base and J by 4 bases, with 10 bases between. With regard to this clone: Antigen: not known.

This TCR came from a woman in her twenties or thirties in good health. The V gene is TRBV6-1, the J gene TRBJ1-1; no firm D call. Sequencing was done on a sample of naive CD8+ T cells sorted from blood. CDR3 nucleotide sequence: TGTGCCAGCAGTGAAGACACGTGGATCACTGAAGCTTTCTTT. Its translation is CASSEDTWITEAFF.